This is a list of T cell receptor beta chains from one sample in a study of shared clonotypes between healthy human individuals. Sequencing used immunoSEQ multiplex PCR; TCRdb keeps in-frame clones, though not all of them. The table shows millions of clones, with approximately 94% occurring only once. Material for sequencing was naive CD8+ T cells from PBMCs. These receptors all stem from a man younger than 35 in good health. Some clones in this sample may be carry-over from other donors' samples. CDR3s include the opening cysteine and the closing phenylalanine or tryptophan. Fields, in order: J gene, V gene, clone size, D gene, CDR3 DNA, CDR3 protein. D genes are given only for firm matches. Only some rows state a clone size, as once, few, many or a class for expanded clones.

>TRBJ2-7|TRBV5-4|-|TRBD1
TGTGCCAGCAGCCCGTGGACAGGAGAGGAGCAGTACTTC
CASSPWTGEEQYF
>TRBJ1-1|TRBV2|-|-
TGTGCCAGCAGTGAAGACAGGCGTTCTTCCCCTGAAGCTTTCTTT
CASSEDRRSSPEAFF
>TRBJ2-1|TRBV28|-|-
TGTGCCAGCAGTTCGCGTCAGACGGAGCGGGCCAGGAACAATGAGCAGTTCTTC
CASSSRQTERARNNEQFF
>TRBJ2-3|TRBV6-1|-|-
TGTGCCAGCAGTGAAGCGGGGGGACTTTTCACAGATACGCAGTATTTT
CASSEAGGLFTDTQYF
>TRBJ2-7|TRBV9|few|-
TGTGCCAGCAGCGTAGCTGCGGGGTCCTACGAGCAGTACTTC
CASSVAAGSYEQYF
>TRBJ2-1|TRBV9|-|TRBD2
TGTGCCAGCAGCGTAGGCGCTAGCGGGAGTCGGAATGAGCAGTTCTTC
CASSVGASGSRNEQFF
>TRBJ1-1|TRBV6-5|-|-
TGTGCCAGCAGTCCTCGGACCGTCGCTGAAGCTTTCTTT
CASSPRTVAEAFF
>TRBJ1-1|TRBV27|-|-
TGTGCCAGCAGGACCGGCGGAGGGGAAGGAGCTTTCTTT
CASRTGGGEGAFF
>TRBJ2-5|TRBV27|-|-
TGTGCCAGCAGTTTGAGGGGCAGAATGTGGGAAGAGACCCAGTACTTC
CASSLRGRMWEETQYF
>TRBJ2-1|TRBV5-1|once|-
TGCGCCAGCAGCTTGGCGGCAGGGTACAATGAGCAGTTCTTC
CASSLAAGYNEQFF
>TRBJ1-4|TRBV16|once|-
TGTGCCAGCAGCCCTGAGCTGGGAGAAAAACTGTTTTTT
CASSPELGEKLFF
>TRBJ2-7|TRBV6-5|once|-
TGTGCCAGCAGTCCCTACGGGACTTCAACTTACGAGCAGTACTTC
CASSPYGTSTYEQYF
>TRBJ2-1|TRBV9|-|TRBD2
TGTGCCAGCAGCGTAGATCCCGTAGCGGGAGGGCCCAACAATGAGCAGTTCTTC
CASSVDPVAGGPNNEQFF
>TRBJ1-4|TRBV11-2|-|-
TGTGCCAGCAGCCCCAGTCGGGGGGGTGAAAAACTGTTTTTT
CASSPSRGGEKLFF
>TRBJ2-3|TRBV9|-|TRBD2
TGTGCCAGCAGCGTTGTCACGGGACTAGTCGGAGATACGCAGTATTTT
CASSVVTGLVGDTQYF